This record looks at one T cell receptor beta chain sequence and its context. Its antigen remains unidentified. Some clones are missing from TCRdb's copy, which holds only in-frame ones; the method was immunoSEQ multiplex PCR. The table has over 100,000 clones, about nine tenths seen once. These data belong to a study of CD4+ T cells in melanoma. Overall study results and limits: CD8+ T cell, macrophage and B cell function reportedly correlated with neoantigen-specific CD4+ T cells. Reportedly, melanoma neoantigen-specific CD4+ T cells showed varied differentiation states.

V was shortened by 1 base and J by 7 bases, with 16 bases between the two germline ends. The CDR3 has 15 residues. Germline CDR1 and CDR2: MNHEY and SVGAGI. The chain carries TRBV6-5 and TRBJ1-1, with D tentatively TRBD1 (5 bases). The sequenced material came from peripheral blood. This clonotype originated in a human donor with melanoma. The CDR3 DNA reads as TGTGCCAGCAGTTACTATCCCCCTTGGGACGGTGAAGCTTTCTTT. Encoded protein: CASSYYPPWDGEAFF.